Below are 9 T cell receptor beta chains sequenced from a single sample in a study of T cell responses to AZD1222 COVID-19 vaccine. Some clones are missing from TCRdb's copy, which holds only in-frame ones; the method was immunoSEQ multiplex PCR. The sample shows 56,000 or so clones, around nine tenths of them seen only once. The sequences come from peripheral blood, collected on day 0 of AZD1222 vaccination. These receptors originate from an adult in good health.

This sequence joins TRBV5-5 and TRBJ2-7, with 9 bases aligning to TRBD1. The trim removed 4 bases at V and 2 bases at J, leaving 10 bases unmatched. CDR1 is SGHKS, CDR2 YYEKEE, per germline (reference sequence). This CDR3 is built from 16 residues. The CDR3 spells CASSPMGQGLTYEQYF. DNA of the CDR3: TGTGCCAGCAGCCCGATGGGACAGGGCCTTACCTACGAGCAGTACTTC.

The DNA for the CDR3 is TGTGCCAGCAGCCAAGTGTTTTACGAGCAGTACTTC. Amino acid sequence: CASSQVFYEQYF. The genes are TRBV3-1 (or the pseudogene TRBV3-2) and TRBJ2-7, with D unclear. The ends were cut back, 1 base at V and 4 bases at J, with 5 bases in the middle. The CDR3 is 12 residues long. Germline CDR1 is LGHDT and CDR2 is YNNKEL (reference sequence).

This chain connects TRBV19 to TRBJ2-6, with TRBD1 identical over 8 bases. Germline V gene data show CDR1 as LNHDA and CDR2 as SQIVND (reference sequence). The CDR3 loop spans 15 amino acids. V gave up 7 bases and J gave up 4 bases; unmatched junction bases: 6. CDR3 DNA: TGTGCCAGTACCGAGACAGGGGCGGGGGCCAACGTCCTGACTTTC. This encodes CASTETGAGANVLTF.

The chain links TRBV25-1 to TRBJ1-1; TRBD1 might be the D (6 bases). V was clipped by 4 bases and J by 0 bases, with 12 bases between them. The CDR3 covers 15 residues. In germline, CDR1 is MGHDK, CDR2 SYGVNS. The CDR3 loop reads CASSADRFMNTEAFF. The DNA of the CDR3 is TGTGCCAGCAGTGCAGACAGGTTCATGAACACTGAAGCTTTCTTT.

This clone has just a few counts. The CDR3 DNA sequence: TGTGCCAGCAGTTGGACTTTCGGTAATGAGCAGTTCTTC. Translation gives CASSWTFGNEQFF. The V call is TRBV27, the J call TRBJ2-1; D might be TRBD2 (5 bases). Deletions cut 4 bases from V and 7 bases from J, with 11 bases between. Germline V gene data show CDR1 as MNHEY and CDR2 as SMNVEV (reference sequence). This CDR3 comprises 13 residues.

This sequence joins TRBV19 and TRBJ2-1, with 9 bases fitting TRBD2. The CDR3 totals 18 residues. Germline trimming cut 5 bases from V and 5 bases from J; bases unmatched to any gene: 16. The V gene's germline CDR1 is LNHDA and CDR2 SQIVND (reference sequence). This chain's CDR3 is CASSRVTSTSGKDNEQFF. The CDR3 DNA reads TGTGCCAGTAGTCGGGTAACTTCGACTAGCGGAAAGGACAATGAGCAGTTCTTC. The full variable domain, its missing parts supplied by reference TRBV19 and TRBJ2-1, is DGGITQSPKYLFRKEGQNVTLSCEQNLNHDAMYWYRQDPGQGLRLIYYSQIVNDFQKGDIAEGYSVSREKKESFPLTVTSAQKNPTAFYLCASSRVTSTSGKDNEQFFGPGTRLTVL.

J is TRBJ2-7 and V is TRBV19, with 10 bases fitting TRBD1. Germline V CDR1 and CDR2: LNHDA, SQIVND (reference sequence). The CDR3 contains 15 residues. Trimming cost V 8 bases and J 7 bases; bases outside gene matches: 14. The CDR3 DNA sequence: TGTGCCAGTGACGCTGGGACAGGGGATGGAAGTGAGCAGTACTTC. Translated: CASDAGTGDGSEQYF. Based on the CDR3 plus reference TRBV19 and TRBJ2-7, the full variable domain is DGGITQSPKYLFRKEGQNVTLSCEQNLNHDAMYWYRQDPGQGLRLIYYSQIVNDFQKGDIAEGYSVSREKKESFPLTVTSAQKNPTAFYLCASDAGTGDGSEQYFGPGTRLTVT.

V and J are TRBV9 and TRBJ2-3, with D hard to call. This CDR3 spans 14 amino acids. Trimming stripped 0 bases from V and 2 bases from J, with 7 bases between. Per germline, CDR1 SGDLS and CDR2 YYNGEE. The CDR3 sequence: CASSVDRVTDTQYF. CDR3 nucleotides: TGTGCCAGCAGCGTAGACCGTGTCACAGATACGCAGTATTTT.

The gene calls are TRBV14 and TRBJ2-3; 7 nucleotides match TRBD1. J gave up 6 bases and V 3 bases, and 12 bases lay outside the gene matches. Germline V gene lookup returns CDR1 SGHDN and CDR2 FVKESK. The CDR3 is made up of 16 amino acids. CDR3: CASSQRDSPHDDTQYF. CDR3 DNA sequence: TGTGCCAGCAGCCAGAGGGACAGCCCCCACGACGATACGCAGTATTTT. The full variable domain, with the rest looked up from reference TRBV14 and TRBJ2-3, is EAGVTQFPSHSVIEKGQTVTLRCDPISGHDNLYWYRRVMGKEIKFLLHFVKESKQDESGMPNNRFLAERTGGTYSTLKVQPAELEDSGVYFCASSQRDSPHDDTQYFGPGTRLTVL.